Presented here are 13 T cell receptor beta chains from one specimen sequenced in a study of T cells in Graves' hyperthyroidism and ophthalmopathy. RNA transcripts yielded amplified TCR beta CDR3 regions. TCR CDR3 regions were first amplified by RT-PCR with HTBI primers. TCRdb re-analysed the multiplex PCR reads in MiXCR, keeping a single row per CDR3 protein. The table lists roughly 580,000 distinct CDR3 sequences, around 42% of them singletons. The sequenced sample consisted of peripheral blood or thyroid tissue (not recorded which). Source of these receptors: a woman under 30 with Graves' hyperthyroidism.

The J gene is TRBJ2-2, the V gene TRBV10-3, with 8 nucleotides matching TRBD1. CDR1 and CDR2 from the germline V gene are ENHRY and SYGVKD. The CDR3 is 15 amino acids. The ends lost 6 bases at V and 7 bases at J; junction bases unmatched: 10. This chain's CDR3 is CAISRLETGDGELFF. DNA for the CDR3: TGTGCCATCAGCCGCCTAGAGACAGGGGACGGGGAGCTGTTTTTT.

The chain uses TRBV10-3 and TRBJ1-2; TRBD1 is a possible D gene (5 bases). The V and J ends lost 5 bases and 4 bases respectively, with 8 bases between them. The germline V gene encodes CDR1 ENHRY and CDR2 SYGVKD. This CDR3 contains 12 residues. This chain's CDR3 is CAISQGSYGYTF. CDR3 DNA sequence: TGTGCCATCAGTCAGGGATCCTATGGCTACACCTTC.

The V call is TRBV19, the J call TRBJ2-7; D unclear. CDR3 length: 13 amino acids. Trimming stripped 5 bases from V and 1 base from J, with 9 bases between. Per germline, CDR1 LNHDA and CDR2 SQIVND (reference sequence). CDR3 protein: CASSGVNSYEQYF. CDR3 DNA sequence: TGTGCCAGTAGTGGAGTGAATTCCTACGAGCAGTACTTC.

This clonotype was found a few times. V and J are TRBV7-2 and TRBJ2-5; TRBD2 aligns across 9 bases. Per germline, CDR1 SGHTA and CDR2 FQGNSA. The CDR3 sequence is 15 residues long. V shed 4 bases, J shed 5 bases, and the junction held 8 bases outside the gene matches. The CDR3 DNA follows: TGTGCCAGCAGCTCGAATAGCGGGAGCGGGGAGACCCAGTACTTC. It specifies CASSSNSGSGETQYF.

The chain combines TRBV12-3 or TRBV12-4 with TRBJ1-1; a weak D match, TRBD1 (5 bases). Trimming left V 2 bases short and J 12 bases short, with 19 bases between. CDR3 size: 14 residues. The CDR3 spells CASSLKGTIIETFF. The CDR3 nucleotides are TGTGCCAGCAGTTTAAAAGGGACGATAATCGAAACTTTCTTT.

The J gene is TRBJ1-2, the V gene TRBV20-1; maybe TRBD1 (5 bases). CDR3 length equals 12 residues. Germline CDR1 reads DFQATT; CDR2 reads SNEGSKA (reference sequence). V was shortened by 6 bases and J by 2 bases, with 10 bases between the two germline ends. This CDR3 reads CSAIQENYGYTF. The CDR3, as DNA: TGCAGTGCCATACAGGAGAACTATGGCTACACCTTC.

This clonotype has at least ten counts. The chain has TRBV2 and TRBJ1-2; 10 bases align to TRBD1. Germline-derived CDR1 and CDR2 are SNHLY and FYNNEI. Trimming took 5 bases from V and 1 from J; bases not matched to a gene: 7. The CDR3 is 16 residues long. The CDR3 bases are TGTGCCAGCAGTTACGGGACAGGGGACGATAACTATGGCTACACCTTC. Translating it yields CASSYGTGDDNYGYTF.

For this clonotype: This may stem from a read error, because a much larger clone lies one nucleotide away. This chain joins TRBV7-9 and TRBJ1-2; 8 positions agree with TRBD1. Germline CDR1 and CDR2: SEHNR and FQNEAQ (reference sequence). This CDR3 is built from 12 residues. J gave up 7 bases and V 4 bases, and 2 bases lay outside the gene matches. In DNA, the CDR3 is TGTGCCAGCAGCTACGGGACAGGTGGCTACACCTTC. Its protein product is CASSYGTGGYTF. Full variable domain (outside the CDR3, taken from reference TRBV7-9 and TRBJ1-2): DTGVSQNPRHKITKRGQNVTFRCDPISEHNRLYWYRQTLGQGPEFLTYFQNEAQLEKSRLLSDRFSAERPKGSFSTLEIQRTEQGDSAMYLCASSYGTGGYTFGSGTRLTVV.

This clonotype was detected a few times. This chain links TRBV2 with TRBJ1-2, with D maybe TRBD1 (6 bases). Germline V gives CDR1 SNHLY, CDR2 FYNNEI. Trimming pared 3 bases from V and 0 bases from J, leaving 11 bases between. The CDR3 has 15 amino acids. In DNA form, the CDR3 reads TGTGCCAGCAGTGACAGGGGCATTTCTAACTATGGCTACACCTTC. Encoded protein: CASSDRGISNYGYTF.

Note on this clonotype: One junction end disagrees with the germline gene, perhaps due to a read error. For the CDR3, the DNA is TGTGCCTGCAGCTTAAGTCCCGAGCAGTACTTC. It specifies CACSLSPEQYF. This chain connects TRBV7-9 to TRBJ2-7; no firm D call. Germline V CDR1 and CDR2: SEHNR, FQNEAQ (reference sequence). There are 11 residues in the CDR3.

The chain couples TRBV29-1 to TRBJ2-5; the match to TRBD1 covers 11 bases. Germline V CDR1 and CDR2: SQVTM, ANQGSEA. The trim removed 6 bases at V and 5 bases at J, leaving 5 bases unmatched. CDR3 length: 13 residues. DNA of the CDR3: TGCAGCGTAGAGGACAGGGGGCTTGAGACCCAGTACTTC. Translation gives CSVEDRGLETQYF.

The chain is built from TRBV7-2 and TRBJ1-4; TRBD1 agrees at 10 bases. The CDR3 is 15 residues long. The ends lost 5 bases at V and 4 bases at J; junction bases unmatched: 4. CDR1 and CDR2 (germline): SGHTA, FQGNSA. In nucleotides, the CDR3 is TGTGCCAGCAGCCAATGGACAGGGGGTAATGAAAAACTGTTTTTT. It yields the protein CASSQWTGGNEKLFF.

This sequence joins TRBV29-1 and TRBJ2-4; a weak D match, TRBD1 (6 bases). Germline V CDR1 and CDR2: SQVTM, ANQGSEA. The CDR3 sequence is 15 residues long. V lost 3 bases to trimming and J lost 0 bases, with 12 bases between them. The CDR3 is CSVEDGTLAKNIQYF. CDR3 DNA: TGCAGCGTTGAGGACGGGACATTAGCCAAAAACATTCAGTACTTC.